This T cell receptor (beta chain) emerged from a study of T cell responses to AZD1222 COVID-19 vaccine (dated by TCRdb to about 2021). Background on the whole study: Because spike-specific TCR depth and breadth did not differ between the two schedules, AZD1222 recipients who got a second dose at roughly 4 weeks were pooled with those who got a second dose at roughly 12 weeks. TCR sequencing covered roughly 230 trial participants: around 210 given two doses of AZD1222 and 26 given two doses of MenACWY control vaccine. Trial participants were enrolled into age subgroups of 18-55, 56-69 and 70-plus years, which contained about 150, 28 and 57 TCR-sequenced participants, respectively. Results the study describes overall, beyond this receptor: The whole spike protein was spanned by vaccine-associated CD4 TCRs, and dominant responses were seen in regions 160-218 and 743-854. After two AZD1222 doses, both the breadth and the depth of spike-specific TCRs were significantly higher than at day 0 and than in MenACWY recipients. Most participants were white British and females outnumbered males, and the authors suggested that clonal diversity may have been underestimated. Because no day 14 peak-response samples were available, the repertoires could be characterized only after the peak T cell response. Only a handful of AZD1222 recipients were SARS-CoV-2 seropositive at baseline, limiting conclusions about previously exposed vaccinees. Epitopes outside the regions mutated in the B.1.351 and B.1.1.7 variants were reportedly recognized by nearly half of the unique spike-specific TCRs. The 56-69-year group was small, and its depth increase did not reach significance, likely because of low power.

Explained via the paper, the time point label denotes: baseline before first vaccination. Samples from vaccinated people were obtained from the UK trials COV001 and COV002, which included a single-blind randomized controlled phase 2/3 trial of AZD1222 (ChAdOx1 nCoV-19) in healthy adults. For TCRbeta chain sequencing, PBMC samples were collected from trial participants at day 0 and at day 28 after the second dose. As for this clone: Its antigen is still unknown. Nothing much larger sits one base from this clone, and base qualities are not available.

The CDR3 regions of human TCRbeta chains were subjected to immunosequencing. The original methods were these. TCRs in the repertoires were matched against a reference library of SARS-CoV-2-specific TCRs that had been generated with the MIRA antigen-specificity platform. Breadth meant the fraction of unique TCRs that were SARS-CoV-2-associated, whereas depth meant the fraction of total T cells that were SARS-CoV-2-associated. Using the MIRA data, every spike-specific TCR was mapped to the spike region that the TCR reacted to and assigned to either a CD4 or a CD8 class. Log10-transformed breadth and depth values were compared by one-way ANOVA with Sidak's multiple comparisons tests. Sourced from immuneACCESS, this table was stored by TCRdb with only in-frame sequences that have V and J called. A share of the clones is absent; for the studies checked, an unresolved V gene accounts for under half, and the remainder has no known explanation. V, J and clone size were drawn from that table, and D and trimming were deduced from the DNA. Present in this sample are under 150,000 clones, 93% of which were seen just once. Clones ranked in the top ten supply more than 2.5% of the sample.

The sample in question was peripheral blood, obtained on day 0 of AZD1222 vaccination. This sequence originates from an adult in good health.

CDR3 region: CASSFGGDDRGEQYF. The nucleotides are TGTGCCAGCAGCTTTGGAGGAGATGACAGAGGCGAGCAGTACTTC. The chain joins TRBV5-4 to TRBJ2-7, with the D gene possibly TRBD1 or TRBD2, each one fitting 5 bases. CDR1 and CDR2 are read off the germline V gene (reference sequence) as SGHNT and YYREEE. The CDR3 numbers 15 residues from cysteine through phenylalanine. Kept here is only the CDR3 DNA, which spans 45 bases and is read in frame from base 1. The junction shows trimming of 2 bases on V and 6 bases on J, plus 18 bases between the germline ends.